This entry features one T cell receptor (beta chain) sequence. Sequenced by immunoSEQ multiplex PCR; TCRdb stores in-frame clones only, minus some. The sample lists 100,000 or so clones; roughly 83% were seen once. The data stem from a study of blood T cell repertoires in COVID-19. For the study at large: Samples came from the United States, Italy and Spain, spanning acute and convalescent COVID-19.

Per the germline V gene, CDR1 is SGHVS and CDR2 is FQNEAQ. V lost 0 bases, J lost 0 bases, and 12 bases lay in between. The CDR3 loop spans 16 amino acids. The sequencing sample was made of peripheral blood. The chain combines TRBV7-8 with TRBJ2-7; perhaps TRBD1 as D (6 bases). The sequence came from a woman aged 60-75 years with acute or convalescent COVID-19. CDR3: CASSLATGYSSYEQYF. Written as DNA, the CDR3 is TGTGCCAGCAGCTTAGCGACAGGTTATAGCTCCTACGAGCAGTACTTC.